This TCR beta chain emerged from a study of shared clonotypes between healthy human individuals. The wider study: Per-donor plates numbered three CD4 naive, three CD4 memory, two CD8 naive and one CD8 memory.

The CDR3 length is 13 residues. The junction had 3 bases not matched to a gene; V was cut back by 5 bases and J by 0 bases. CDR1 and CDR2 (germline): SQVTM, ANQGSEA. This clone was recorded many times. Its matching antigen is unknown. Study-level findings and limits: Naive subsets usually exceeded memory subsets in estimated richness. Sequencing depth was a factor that was expected to affect clonotype sharing among donors.

TCRdb keeps only in-frame clones here, not all; method: immunoSEQ multiplex PCR. The sample shows about 730,000 clones, roughly 72% of them seen only once. Splitting of CD4+ cells produced CD45RA+ naive and CD45RA-negative memory subsets. The TCR sequence derives from a woman aged 25 to 39 in good health. The chain has TRBV29-1 and TRBJ2-5; 7 nucleotides agree with TRBD2. Input material: memory CD4+ T cells sorted from blood. Subset given: CD45RA-negative fraction. The CDR3 coding sequence is TGCAGCGTTTCGAGCGGGAACCAAGAGACCCAGTACTTC. This translates into CSVSSGNQETQYF. The full variable domain, with the rest looked up from reference TRBV29-1 and TRBJ2-5, is SAVISQKPSRDICQRGTSLTIQCQVDSQVTMMFWYRQQPGQSLTLIATANQGSEATYESGFVIDKFPISRPNLTFSTLTVSNMSPEDSSIYLCSVSSGNQETQYFGPGTRLLVL.